The 9 T cell receptor beta chains below come from one sample, sequenced in a study of T cell responses to AZD1222 COVID-19 vaccine. Profiled with immunoSEQ multiplex PCR; TCRdb holds only in-frame clones, not every one. Here the sample spans 140,000 to 150,000 clones, 90% to 95% being singletons. The sequencing here drew on peripheral blood, taken on day 0 of AZD1222 vaccination. These receptors were collected from an adult in good health.

V usage is TRBV29-1 and J usage is TRBJ1-2; the D gene is possibly TRBD1 (5 bases). The CDR3 runs to 11 residues. V lost 4 bases, J lost 5 bases, and 8 bases lay in between. The germline gives CDR1 SQVTM, CDR2 ANQGSEA. The CDR3 nucleotides are TGCAGCGTTGCCTGGGGGTATGGCTACACCTTC. Its translation is CSVAWGYGYTF.

This clone has just a few counts. The chain recombines TRBV29-1 with TRBJ2-7; D may correspond to TRBD1 or TRBD2 (5 bases each). The germline gives CDR1 SQVTM, CDR2 ANQGSEA. The ends were cut back, 2 bases at V and 4 bases at J, with 12 bases in the middle. The CDR3 totals 13 residues. The CDR3 protein is CSVEIGAGYEQYF. The CDR3 coding sequence is TGCAGCGTTGAAATCGGGGCTGGGTACGAGCAGTACTTC.

The gene calls are TRBV29-1 and TRBJ1-2; TRBD1 agrees at 10 bases. The germline gives CDR1 SQVTM, CDR2 ANQGSEA. V lost 7 bases and J lost 4; bases outside the gene matches: 3. The CDR3 spans 12 residues. The DNA of the CDR3 is TGCAGCGGTTGGACAGGGGGCTATGGCTACACCTTC. Protein: CSGWTGGYGYTF.

V gene TRBV7-9 combines with J gene TRBJ2-7, with D possibly matching TRBD1 (5 bases). The CDR3 contains 12 residues. Germline CDR1 is SEHNR and CDR2 is FQNEAQ (reference sequence). The V end was cut by 5 bases, the J end by 6 bases, with 11 bases between. CDR3 amino acids: CASSPGLSEQYF. The DNA for the CDR3 is TGTGCCAGCAGCCCAGGGCTCAGCGAGCAGTACTTC.

The CDR3 sequence: CASSPSPGLTGELFF. CDR3 nucleotide sequence: TGTGCCAGCAGCCCTTCCCCGGGTCTCACCGGGGAGCTGTTTTTT. The rearrangement links TRBV7-2 to TRBJ2-2; D remains unclear. Germline CDR1 is SGHTA and CDR2 is FQGNSA. The V and J ends lost 5 bases and 4 bases respectively, with 14 bases between them. This CDR3 is 15 amino acids long.

This clone was observed a few times. The rearrangement uses TRBV4-2 and TRBJ1-4; 7 positions match TRBD1. Germline V gene sequence: CDR1 LGHNA, CDR2 YNFKEQ. J lost 8 bases, V lost 1 base, and 7 bases had no gene match. The CDR3 runs 15 residues. The CDR3 nucleotides are TGTGCCAGCAGCCAAGGAGAGGGGGCAAGGGAAAAACTGTTTTTT. Translated: CASSQGEGAREKLFF.

The rearrangement joins TRBV6-1 to TRBJ2-3; 8 bases line up with TRBD2. There are 15 residues in the CDR3. Trimming at V came to 6 bases and at J to 1 base, leaving 6 bases not matched to a gene. Germline values: CDR1 MNHNS, CDR2 SASEGT. The CDR3 DNA follows: TGTGCCAGCAGCTCAATTAGCGGGGGCACAGATACGCAGTATTTT. This translates into CASSSISGGTDTQYF.

This chain connects TRBV7-2 to TRBJ2-1; 9 bases are shared with TRBD1. V shed 4 bases and J 9 bases; nucleotides not matched to a gene: 13. CDR3 length: 16 amino acids. The V gene's germline CDR1 is SGHTA and CDR2 FQGNSA. The CDR3 region is CASSSPPGQGWGEQFF. For the CDR3, the DNA is TGTGCCAGCAGCTCACCACCGGGACAGGGTTGGGGTGAGCAGTTCTTC.

This clone was observed a single time. The V and J genes are TRBV19 and TRBJ2-3; no clear D. Germline-derived CDR1 and CDR2 are LNHDA and SQIVND (reference sequence). There are 13 residues in the CDR3. The V end was cut by 6 bases, the J end by 0 bases, with 7 bases between. CDR3 loop: CASRGTSTDTQYF. CDR3 nucleotide sequence: TGTGCCAGTAGGGGAACTAGCACAGATACGCAGTATTTT.